These T cell receptor beta chains were read from a single sample in a study of T cell repertoires in cytomegalovirus infection. From the reads, TCRdb called clonotypes with MiXCR, one entry per CDR3 protein. The sample lists roughly 760,000 distinct CDR3 sequences, 35% to 40% occurring once. Material: PBMCs. These TCRs come from a human donor in good health (CMV status not recorded). Some clones in this sample may be carry-over from other donors' samples. Each CDR3 is given with its conserved first and last residue. A D gene is named only where the DNA matches it firmly. Clone size is shown for a subset of rows, as once, few, many or a class of expanded clone.

size | D | J | V | length | DNA | CDR3
NA | TRBD1 | TRBJ1-1 | TRBV6-5 | 16 | TGTGCCAGCACCATGAAGGGGACAGGGAGTAAGACTGAAGATTTCTTT | CASTMKGTGSKTEDFF
NA | TRBD2 | TRBJ2-2 | TRBV2 | 17 | TGTGCCAGCAGTGTTCCGCGCGGGGGGCCGAACACCGGGGAGCTGTTTTTT | CASSVPRGGPNTGELFF
NA | NA | TRBJ1-1 | TRBV19 | 16 | TGTGCCAGTAGTATTGTGGACAAAGGAAAGAACACTGAAGCTTTCTTT | CASSIVDKGKNTEAFF
few | NA | TRBJ1-2 | TRBV6-1 | 14 | TGTGCCAGCAGCCACCAATCACAGAACTATGGCTACACCTTC | CASSHQSQNYGYTF
NA | NA | TRBJ2-1 | TRBV28 | 13 | TGTGCCAGCAAAAGGAATACCTACAATGAGCAGTTCTTC | CASKRNTYNEQFF
NA | TRBD1 | TRBJ2-7 | TRBV9 | 18 | TGTGCCAGCAGCGAAGGGACAGGGGGCCTAGCGGGGATATACGAGCAGTACTTC | CASSEGTGGLAGIYEQYF
NA | NA | TRBJ2-1 | TRBV5-6 | 14 | TGTGCCAGCAGCTTCGGCGGGATTTACAATGAGCAGTTCTTC | CASSFGGIYNEQFF
many | NA | TRBJ2-3 | TRBV7-2 | 15 | TGTGCCAGCAGCTTAGTCCGGGGAGACACAGATACGCAGTATTTT | CASSLVRGDTDTQYF
NA | NA | TRBJ1-1 | TRBV12-3/TRBV12-4 | 14 | TGTGCCAGCAGTCGTTCCGGGGTATCCGGTATAGGTTTCTTT | CASSRSGVSGIGFF
NA | TRBD2 | TRBJ2-1 | TRBV27 | 15 | TGTGCCAGCAGTCCCGGGACTAGCGTCGGCAATGAGCAGTTCTTC | CASSPGTSVGNEQFF
NA | NA | TRBJ1-2 | TRBV7-8 | 14 | TGTGCCAGCAGCTTACAGGCGGAGTTCTATGGCTACACCTTC | CASSLQAEFYGYTF
NA | TRBD2 | TRBJ2-1 | TRBV5-1 | 15 | TGCGCCAGCAGGGGGGGGGGACGGACAAACAATGAGCAGTTCTTC | CASRGGGRTNNEQFF
few | NA | TRBJ2-1 | TRBV18 | 16 | TGTGCCAGCTCACCCACCGCGGGAAGCTCCTACAATGAGCAGTTCTTC | CASSPTAGSSYNEQFF
NA | NA | TRBJ2-5 | TRBV7-8 | 16 | TGTGCAGGCAGCCTAGGATTTGTCGGCCGACAAGAGACCCAGTACTTC | CAGSLGFVGRQETQYF
many | NA | TRBJ2-4 | TRBV7-2 | 16 | TGTGCCAGCAGCTCCAACAGAGCCCTAGCCAAAAACATTCAGTACTTC | CASSSNRALAKNIQYF
few | TRBD2 | TRBJ2-3 | TRBV13 | 17 | TGTGCCAGCAGCTTAGGCGGCGGGAGGGGCGGCACAGATACGCAGTATTTT | CASSLGGGRGGTDTQYF
few | TRBD1 | TRBJ1-1 | TRBV28 | 16 | TGTGCCAGCAGTTTGATCTTTGGACAGGGGAACACTGAAGCTTTCTTT | CASSLIFGQGNTEAFF
few | TRBD1 | TRBJ1-2 | TRBV10-3 | 13 | TGTGCCATTGCCCGGGACAGAGAATATGGCTACACCTTC | CAIARDREYGYTF
NA | TRBD1 | TRBJ2-6 | TRBV20-1 | 16 | TGCAGTGCCCGACAGGGGGCTGTCTCTGGGGCCAACGTCCTGACTTTC | CSARQGAVSGANVLTF
NA | NA | TRBJ2-7 | TRBV15 | 12 | TGTGCCACCAGCCGAGGGGTGGACGAGCAGTACTTC | CATSRGVDEQYF
many | TRBD2 | TRBJ2-3 | TRBV5-6 | 18 | TGTGCCAGCAGCTCCTCCAGGGGGACTAGCGTCAGCACAGATACGCAGTATTTT | CASSSSRGTSVSTDTQYF
NA | TRBD1 | TRBJ2-7 | TRBV29-1 | 13 | TGCAGCGTATGGGGGCAGGGGGCTGGTGAGCAGTACTTC | CSVWGQGAGEQYF
few | NA | TRBJ1-5 | TRBV7-8 | 18 | TGTGCCAGCAGCTTAGGATTACAGCCCACACTACTCAATCAGCCCCAGCATTTT | CASSLGLQPTLLNQPQHF
many | TRBD1 | TRBJ2-1 | TRBV12-3/TRBV12-4 | 13 | TGTGCCAGCACTATCCCAGGGGGCAATGAGCAGTTCTTC | CASTIPGGNEQFF
few | NA | TRBJ1-3 | TRBV11-2 | 16 | TGTGCCAGCAGCTTAAGCAGGCCGTCCTCTGGAAACACCATATATTTT | CASSLSRPSSGNTIYF
NA | NA | TRBJ2-5 | TRBV11-2 | 14 | TGTGCCAGCAGCTTAGGAGTACAGCAAGAGACCCAGTACTTC | CASSLGVQQETQYF
NA | TRBD2 | TRBJ2-1 | TRBV30 | 14 | TGTGCCTGGAGTGTAAGCGGGGGCTACAATGAGCAGTTCTTC | CAWSVSGGYNEQFF
NA | NA | TRBJ2-2 | TRBV6-2/TRBV6-3 | 16 | TGTGCCAGCTCCCCGACAGGTCCCCAGTTCCCCGGGGAGCTGTTTTTT | CASSPTGPQFPGELFF
NA | NA | TRBJ2-3 | TRBV28 | 15 | TGTGCCAGCAGTTTAGTTCGGGAGAATGTATATACGCAGTATTTT | CASSLVRENVYTQYF
NA | TRBD2 | TRBJ2-2 | TRBV7-2 | 14 | TGTGCTGCTGTAGCGGGGGAGGGGAGCGGGGAGCTGTTTTTT | CAAVAGEGSGELFF
few | TRBD2 | TRBJ2-2 | TRBV20-1 | 14 | TGCAGTGCGGAACTAGCGGGAGTGAATGGGGAGCTGTTTTTT | CSAELAGVNGELFF
NA | TRBD1 | TRBJ1-1 | TRBV2 | 14 | TGTGCCAGCAGGGGGACAGGGTGGCACACTGAAGCTTTCTTT | CASRGTGWHTEAFF
once | TRBD1 | TRBJ2-7 | TRBV7-9 | 14 | TGTGCCAGCAGCCAGGACAGGGTTGCAGACGAGCAGTACTTC | CASSQDRVADEQYF
NA | TRBD1 | TRBJ2-5 | TRBV9 | 16 | TGTGCCAGCAGCGACGATACCGGGACAGGGTGGGAGACCCAGTACTTC | CASSDDTGTGWETQYF
NA | NA | TRBJ1-2 | TRBV28 | 17 | TGTGCCAGCAGCCCTGGAGGAAGGGCAGGAGCTAACTATGGCTACACCTTC | CASSPGGRAGANYGYTF
NA | TRBD2 | TRBJ2-2 | TRBV19 | 15 | TGTGCCAGTAGTTTCGCGGGAGTGTACACCGGGGAGCTGTTTTTT | CASSFAGVYTGELFF
few | NA | TRBJ2-3 | TRBV7-3 | 13 | TGTGCCAGCAGCTTCGCCGGGGAGATTACGCAGTATTTT | CASSFAGEITQYF
few | TRBD1 | TRBJ2-3 | TRBV7-8 | 14 | TGTGCCAGCAGCCAGGGACAGGGGCCAGATACGCAGTATTTT | CASSQGQGPDTQYF
few | TRBD2 | TRBJ2-5 | TRBV12-3/TRBV12-4 | 16 | TGTGCCAGCAGTCCCAGCCAGCGGGGGGTACGAGAGACCCAGTACTTC | CASSPSQRGVRETQYF
NA | NA | TRBJ2-1 | TRBV7-3 | 14 | TGTGCCAGCAGCTTGTTCGCAGGGGTCAATGAGCAGTTCTTC | CASSLFAGVNEQFF
NA | TRBD2 | TRBJ2-7 | TRBV28 | 16 | TGTGCCAGCAGCACGCTGGGACTAGCGGGAGGCTTAGGGCAGTACTTC | CASSTLGLAGGLGQYF
NA | TRBD2 | TRBJ2-1 | TRBV20-1 | 16 | TGCAGTGCTAGAGGAGAAGCGGGAGTATTCTACAATGAGCAGTTCTTC | CSARGEAGVFYNEQFF
NA | NA | TRBJ1-5 | TRBV11-1 | 12 | TGTGCCAGCAGCTTATGCACTCAGCCCCAGCATTTT | CASSLCTQPQHF
few | TRBD2 | TRBJ2-7 | TRBV6-1 | 17 | TGTGCCAGCGGATCCGGGACTAGCGGGAGGGTCGGCTACGAGCAGTACTTC | CASGSGTSGRVGYEQYF
NA | TRBD1 | TRBJ1-2 | TRBV27 | 15 | TGTGCCAGCAGGAGGACCGGGACAGAAATTTATGGCTACACCTTC | CASRRTGTEIYGYTF